Listed below are T cell receptor beta chains from one sample, sequenced in a study of metastatic and nonmetastatic thyroid tumors. TCRdb reassembled clones from the PCR reads with MiXCR. The repertoire holds under 95,000 clones, with 8% to 9.5% as singletons. The sequencing sample was made of blood. The receptors shown here come from a female donor with papillary thyroid cancer or a benign thyroid nodule (not recorded which). Some clones in this sample may be carry-over from other donors' samples. Both conserved end residues are part of each CDR3. The D gene is left open where the match is weak. Clone size appears in some rows only: once, few, many, or a class for an expanded clone.

TGCGCCAGCAGCTTGGAACGGGGCTCCTACAATGAGCAGTTCTTC,CASSLERGSYNEQFF,TRBV5-1,.,TRBJ2-1,many,15
TGTGCCAGCAGCTTGGGGAGTTCGAGAGGAGCGCACGAGACCCAGTACTTC,CASSLGSSRGAHETQYF,TRBV5-4,.,TRBJ2-5,many,17
TGTGCCAGCAGCTTGGGGCTAGCGGGCGTCCTGGATACGCAGTATTTT,CASSLGLAGVLDTQYF,TRBV5-6,TRBD2,TRBJ2-3,many,16
TGTGCCAGCAGCCAGTCTAGCGGCATGAAAGAGACCCAGTACTTC,CASSQSSGMKETQYF,TRBV3-1,TRBD2,TRBJ2-5,.,15
TGTGCCAGCAGCTCGAACAGGGTAACCTACGAGCAGTACTTC,CASSSNRVTYEQYF,TRBV11-2,.,TRBJ2-7,many,14
TGTGCCAGCAGGGATTCGCTGGAGTCAGTAGATACGCAGTATTTT,CASRDSLESVDTQYF,TRBV12-3/TRBV12-4,.,TRBJ2-3,many,15
TGTGCCAGCAGTTCCGGGACCCACGGTATCGGACTGTTCTTC,CASSSGTHGIGLFF,TRBV6-6,.,TRBJ2-1,many,14
TGTGCCAGCAGCGCGGGGGGCTCTGGGGCCAACGTCCTGACTTTC,CASSAGGSGANVLTF,TRBV7-6,TRBD2,TRBJ2-6,.,15
TGTGCCAGCAGGTCTTACAACAGGGTATCAAACTATGGCTACACCTTC,CASRSYNRVSNYGYTF,TRBV6-1,.,TRBJ1-2,many,16
TGTGCCAGCAGCTTGGACGGACCTCGACCTGGAAACACCATATATTTT,CASSLDGPRPGNTIYF,TRBV5-6,.,TRBJ1-3,.,16
TGTGCCAGCAGCCCCGGTGGAGGAGAAAACACCATATATTTT,CASSPGGGENTIYF,TRBV7-3,.,TRBJ1-3,many,14
TGTGCCAGCAGAGGACACTCGGAAGGGATCTACAATGAGCAGTTCTTC,CASRGHSEGIYNEQFF,TRBV6-1,.,TRBJ2-1,many,16
TGTGCCAGTACCAAAACAGGGATGGGAGAAAAACTGTTTTTT,CASTKTGMGEKLFF,TRBV28,.,TRBJ1-4,few,14
TGTGCCACCAGCACTCCCCAGGGGGGGACTAATGAAAAACTGTTTTTT,CATSTPQGGTNEKLFF,TRBV15,TRBD1,TRBJ1-4,.,16
TGTGCCAGCAGTTTAGGGCACAACCAAGAGACCCAGTACTTC,CASSLGHNQETQYF,TRBV12-3/TRBV12-4,.,TRBJ2-5,many,14
TGTGCCAGCAGCTTAGCCCCCCTCGGACCCACAGATACGCAGTATTTT,CASSLAPLGPTDTQYF,TRBV7-2,.,TRBJ2-3,few,16
TGTGCCAGCAGTGAAGGGAGCAATCAGCCCCAGCATTTT,CASSEGSNQPQHF,TRBV6-4,.,TRBJ1-5,many,13
TGTGCCAGCAGCTTAGCGCAGGGGGCCTATGGCTACACCTTC,CASSLAQGAYGYTF,TRBV11-1,TRBD1,TRBJ1-2,many,14
TGTGCCAGCCTGGCAGGGGGGGCGTCTGGAAACACCATATATTTT,CASLAGGASGNTIYF,TRBV6-1,TRBD1,TRBJ1-3,.,15
TGTGCCAGCAGCTCTAGGGCCAACGAGCACGAGCAGTACTTC,CASSSRANEHEQYF,TRBV3-1,.,TRBJ2-7,many,14
TGTGCCAGCGAAGCGGGGGGGAGGAATGAGCAGTTCTTC,CASEAGGRNEQFF,TRBV9,TRBD2,TRBJ2-1,many,13
TGTGCCAGCTGGGTAGGCCGAACCGGGGAGCTGTTTTTT,CASWVGRTGELFF,TRBV6-1,.,TRBJ2-2,many,13
TGTGCCAGCTTACGGACAGGGGTTCGAGGGGGGTCAAACAATGAGCAGTTCTTC,CASLRTGVRGGSNNEQFF,TRBV2,TRBD1,TRBJ2-1,many,18
TGCAGTGCTAGAAAGGGTGGGGGGCCAGAGACCCAGTACTTC,CSARKGGGPETQYF,TRBV20-1,.,TRBJ2-5,many,14
TGTGCCAGCAGCTTAGCGAGGGCGGGCTACACCTTC,CASSLARAGYTF,TRBV7-2,.,TRBJ1-2,many,12
TGTGCCAGCAGTCCGAACTCCCGGGACAGGGGGGACGAGCAGTACTTC,CASSPNSRDRGDEQYF,TRBV28,TRBD1,TRBJ2-7,few,16
TGTGCCAGCAGTTACTTCCCCGGATCCTACGAGCAGTACTTC,CASSYFPGSYEQYF,TRBV6-5,.,TRBJ2-7,.,14
TGTGCCAGCAGACAAGTCGTCACCGGGGAGCTGTTTTTT,CASRQVVTGELFF,TRBV14,.,TRBJ2-2,few,13
TGTGCCAGCAGGGACGGGACAGGGGGCTCCGGGGCCAACGTCCTGACTTTC,CASRDGTGGSGANVLTF,TRBV6-1,TRBD1,TRBJ2-6,many,17
TGTGCCAGCAGCCAACGCCGGGGACAGTTCCAAGAGACCCAGTACTTC,CASSQRRGQFQETQYF,TRBV14,TRBD1,TRBJ2-5,few,16
TGTGCCAGCAGCTTAGGAGATGGCGGCCACTACGAGCAGTACTTC,CASSLGDGGHYEQYF,TRBV7-6,.,TRBJ2-7,many,15
TGTGCCAGCAGCGTGGGGGGGAGCACAGATACGCAGTATTTT,CASSVGGSTDTQYF,TRBV9,TRBD2,TRBJ2-3,many,14
TGTGCCAGCAGTGCGGAAACAGGGGGCCAAGAGACCCAGTACTTC,CASSAETGGQETQYF,TRBV6-1,TRBD1,TRBJ2-5,many,15
TGCGCCAGCAGCTTGGGGATAGCGATGAACACTGAAGCTTTCTTT,CASSLGIAMNTEAFF,TRBV5-1,.,TRBJ1-1,many,15
TGTGCCAGCAAGATGGGACATATGAACACTGAAGCTTTCTTT,CASKMGHMNTEAFF,TRBV6-4,.,TRBJ1-1,few,14
TGTGCCAGCAGCCCACAGGGTGTGGAGACCCAGTACTTC,CASSPQGVETQYF,TRBV27,.,TRBJ2-5,many,13
TGTGCCAGCAGTGAGTGCCCGCCAGGTGGCGGGTACACCGGGGAGCTGTTTTTT,CASSECPPGGGYTGELFF,TRBV6-1,.,TRBJ2-2,few,18
TGTGCCAGCTCACGATACCAGAACTCTGGAAACACCATATATTTT,CASSRYQNSGNTIYF,TRBV18,.,TRBJ1-3,once,15
TGTGCCACCCAGGGGAGAAGCAGTCATCCCCAGCATTTT,CATQGRSSHPQHF,TRBV28,.,TRBJ1-5,few,13
TGTGCCAGCGGGGGGGCCTCCTACAATGAGCAGTTCTTC,CASGGASYNEQFF,TRBV2,.,TRBJ2-1,many,13
TGCGCCAGCAGCCCGACGGCCCTCTCTGGAAACACCATATATTTT,CASSPTALSGNTIYF,TRBV5-1,.,TRBJ1-3,many,15
TGTGCCAGCAGCTTAATGGGCGGGGGTGTTCAAGAGACCCAGTACTTC,CASSLMGGGVQETQYF,TRBV7-6,TRBD2,TRBJ2-5,many,16
TGTGCCAGCAGGAAACAGGGGCACACTGAAGCTTTCTTT,CASRKQGHTEAFF,TRBV6-1,TRBD1,TRBJ1-1,many,13
TGTGCCAGCAGCTTAGGATATGAAAAACTGTTTTTT,CASSLGYEKLFF,TRBV11-2,.,TRBJ1-4,many,12
TGTGCCAGCAGTTACGTAGGGGCGTACGAGCAGTACTTC,CASSYVGAYEQYF,TRBV6-2/TRBV6-3,.,TRBJ2-7,many,13
TGCAGTGCTTTGGGACAGGGAGACACCGGGGAGCTGTTTTTT,CSALGQGDTGELFF,TRBV20-1,TRBD1,TRBJ2-2,many,14
TGTGCCAGCAGCTCTTGGCGCAGCAATCAGCCCCAGCATTTT,CASSSWRSNQPQHF,TRBV7-9,.,TRBJ1-5,many,14
TGTGCCAGCAGCTTAGGGACAGGTCAAGAGACCCAGTACTTC,CASSLGTGQETQYF,TRBV7-6,TRBD1,TRBJ2-5,.,14